The clone carrying this T cell receptor (beta chain) has just a few counts. Its antigen is currently unknown. RNA transcripts were the template for amplifying TCR beta CDR3 regions. TCR CDR3 regions were first amplified by RT-PCR with HTBI primers. MiXCR, applied by TCRdb to the multiplex PCR reads, yields one record per CDR3 protein. The sample has about 360,000 distinct CDR3 sequences, roughly 13% seen once. This entry is derived from a study of T cells in Graves' hyperthyroidism and ophthalmopathy. The study, taken as a whole, reports: Researchers found most expanded thyroid clonotypes above 0.001 in blood as well.

Germline V lookup: CDR1 LNHDA, CDR2 SQIVND (reference sequence). The V and J ends lost 7 bases and 3 bases respectively, with 10 bases between them. The CDR3 contains 14 residues. The study enrolled patients aged 18 to 65 with newly diagnosed hyperthyroidism of under 2 months' duration. Diagnoses rested on clinical symptoms, serum thyroxine and TRAb, thyroid ultrasound and orbital computed tomography. This chain uses TRBV19 with TRBJ1-6; maybe TRBD1 (6 bases). Sequenced: blood. The sequence derives from a woman between 18 and 29 years old with Graves' hyperthyroidism. The CDR3 DNA reads as TGTGCCAGTACAGGACAGTTCTATAATTCACCCCTCCACTTT. Translating it yields CASTGQFYNSPLHF.